This T cell receptor (beta chain) is from a study of shared clonotypes between healthy human individuals. At the level of the study: The donor group consisted of a couple of women and three men, aged 18 to 49. Whole-study findings and limits: The authors expected sequencing depth to affect clonotype sharing among donors.

Worth noting for this clone: Its target is not known.

Participating donors were healthy, HIV-negative adults free of recent acute infections or vaccinations. Sequencing was performed with immunoSEQ multiplex PCR; in TCRdb, only in-frame clones are kept and a portion is missing. The sample carries under 850,000 clones, roughly two thirds recorded once. V was trimmed by 5 bases and J by 3 bases, leaving 17 bases between them. The CDR3 spans 15 residues. Per the germline V gene, CDR1 is MDHEN and CDR2 is SYDVKM. The source of this sequence is a woman aged 25 to 39 in good health. The chain joins TRBV28 to TRBJ2-7, with TRBD2 as a possible D gene (5 bases). The sample was memory CD4+ T cells sorted from blood. Subset of the sample: CD45RA-negative fraction. CDR3 coding DNA: TGTGCCAGCAGTGTCCCCCAGCGGAGCCGCTACGAGCAGTACTTC. The encoded protein is CASSVPQRSRYEQYF.